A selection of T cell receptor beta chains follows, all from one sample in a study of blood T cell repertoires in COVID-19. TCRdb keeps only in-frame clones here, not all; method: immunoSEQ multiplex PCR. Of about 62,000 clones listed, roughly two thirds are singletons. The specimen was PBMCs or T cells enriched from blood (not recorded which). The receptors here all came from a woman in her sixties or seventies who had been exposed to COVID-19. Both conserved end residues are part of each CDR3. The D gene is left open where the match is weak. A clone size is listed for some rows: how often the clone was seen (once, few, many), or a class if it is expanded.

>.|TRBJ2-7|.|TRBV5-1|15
TGCGCCAGCAGCTTATGGCGGGGTCTCTCCTACGAGCAGTACTTC
CASSLWRGLSYEQYF
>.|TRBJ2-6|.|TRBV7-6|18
TGTGCCAGCAGCTTAGCGTCTCCTACTCGCTCTGGGGCCAACGTCCTGACTTTC
CASSLASPTRSGANVLTF
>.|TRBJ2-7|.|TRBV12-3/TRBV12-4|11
TGTGCCAGCAGTTCATTCTACGAGCAGTACTTC
CASSSFYEQYF
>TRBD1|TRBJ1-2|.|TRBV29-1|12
TGCAGCGTTGACGGGAAGGGGGCAGGCTACACCTTC
CSVDGKGAGYTF
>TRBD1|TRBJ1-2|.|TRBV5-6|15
TGTGCCAGCAGCCCACGGGACAGGCCGAGATATGGCTACACCTTC
CASSPRDRPRYGYTF
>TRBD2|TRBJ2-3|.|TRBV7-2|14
TGTGCCAGCAGCTTAGATGGGGGGGCAGATACGCAGTATTTT
CASSLDGGADTQYF
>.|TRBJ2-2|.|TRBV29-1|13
TGCAGCGTAGATAGGGGTAACACCGGGGAGCTGTTTTTT
CSVDRGNTGELFF
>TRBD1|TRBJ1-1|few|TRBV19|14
TGTGCCAGTAGTACTCAGGGGGCTAAATCTGAAGCTTTCTTT
CASSTQGAKSEAFF
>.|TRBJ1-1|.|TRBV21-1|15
TGTGCCAGCAGCAAAGGGCTGAGGCCGAACACTGAAGCTTTCTTT
CASSKGLRPNTEAFF
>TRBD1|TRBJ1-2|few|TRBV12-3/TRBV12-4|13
TGTGCCAGCAGTCTGGACAGGGTGTATGGCTACACCTTC
CASSLDRVYGYTF
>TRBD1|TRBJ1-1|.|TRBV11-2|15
TGTGCCAGCAGCTCAAGACAGGGTAGGGGCACTGAAGCTTTCTTT
CASSSRQGRGTEAFF
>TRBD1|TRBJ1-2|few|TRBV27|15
TGTGCCAGCAGATCTCTCGGACAGGCGCAAGGCGGCTACACCTTC
CASRSLGQAQGGYTF
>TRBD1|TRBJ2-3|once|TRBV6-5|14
TGTGCCAGCAGCCGGGACAGACACACAGATACGCAGTATTTT
CASSRDRHTDTQYF
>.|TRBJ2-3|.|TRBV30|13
TGTGCCTGGAGTGTACGGGAGAGAGATACGCAGTATTTT
CAWSVRERDTQYF
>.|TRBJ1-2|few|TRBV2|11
TGTGCCAGCAGTGAGCGGACAGAATTAACCTTC
CASSERTELTF
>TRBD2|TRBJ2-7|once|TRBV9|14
TGTGCCAGCAGCGCCCGGGACTACTCCTACGAGCAGTACTTC
CASSARDYSYEQYF
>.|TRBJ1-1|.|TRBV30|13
TGTGCCTGGAGGCGCCCTCCAGGGACTGAAGCTTTCTTT
CAWRRPPGTEAFF
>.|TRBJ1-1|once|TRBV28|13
TGTGCCAGCAGTTTCCAGCGATCCTCGTTGGCTTTCTTT
CASSFQRSSLAFF
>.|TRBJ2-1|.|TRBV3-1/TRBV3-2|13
TGTGCCAGCAGCCAGCCCGGATCAGCGGTGCAGTTCTTC
CASSQPGSAVQFF
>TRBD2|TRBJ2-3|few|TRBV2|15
TGTGCCAGCAGTGAGGTAGCAGCGGGGGAAGATACGCAGTATTTT
CASSEVAAGEDTQYF
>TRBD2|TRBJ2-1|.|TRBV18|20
TGTGCCAGCTCACCACGTCCGGGACTAGCGGAGCCTAATACCTACAATGAGCAGTTCTTC
CASSPRPGLAEPNTYNEQFF
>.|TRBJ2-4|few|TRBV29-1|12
TGCAGCGTTGGGCCTTCTGAAAACATTCAGTACTTC
CSVGPSENIQYF
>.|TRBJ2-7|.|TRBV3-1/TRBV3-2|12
TGTGCCAGCAGCCTGGGGGGTTACGAGCAGTACTTC
CASSLGGYEQYF
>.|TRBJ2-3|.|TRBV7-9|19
TGTGCCAGCAGACCAGGGGGTAGCGGGAAAAAGGCTGGCACAGATACGCAGTATTTT
CASRPGGSGKKAGTDTQYF
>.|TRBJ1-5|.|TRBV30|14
TGTGCCTGCTCGACTGTCTCCCGGGATCAGCCCCAGCATTTT
CACSTVSRDQPQHF
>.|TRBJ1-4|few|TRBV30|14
TGTGCCTGGAGTGTTTCAGGAAGCAATGAAAAACTGTTTTTT
CAWSVSGSNEKLFF
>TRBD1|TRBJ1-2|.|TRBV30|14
TGTGCCTGGAGTGTGAGGGGGCTGCGGTATGGCTACACCTTC
CAWSVRGLRYGYTF
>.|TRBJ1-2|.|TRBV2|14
TGTGCCAGCAGTGAGAGGAGTGGCTTTGGTGGCTACACCTTC
CASSERSGFGGYTF
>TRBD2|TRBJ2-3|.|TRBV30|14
TGTGCCTCGGAAGGTGGCGGGAGCGCAGATACGCAGTATTTT
CASEGGGSADTQYF
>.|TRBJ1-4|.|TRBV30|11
TGTGCCTGGACAGTGAATGAAAAACTGTTTTTT
CAWTVNEKLFF
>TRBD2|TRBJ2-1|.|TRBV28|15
TGTGCCAGCAGTGGTACTAGCGGGGGGGCAGATGAGCAGTTCTTC
CASSGTSGGADEQFF
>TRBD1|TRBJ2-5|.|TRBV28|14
TGTGCCAGCAGTTCCGGACAGGATCAAGAGACCCAGTACTTC
CASSSGQDQETQYF